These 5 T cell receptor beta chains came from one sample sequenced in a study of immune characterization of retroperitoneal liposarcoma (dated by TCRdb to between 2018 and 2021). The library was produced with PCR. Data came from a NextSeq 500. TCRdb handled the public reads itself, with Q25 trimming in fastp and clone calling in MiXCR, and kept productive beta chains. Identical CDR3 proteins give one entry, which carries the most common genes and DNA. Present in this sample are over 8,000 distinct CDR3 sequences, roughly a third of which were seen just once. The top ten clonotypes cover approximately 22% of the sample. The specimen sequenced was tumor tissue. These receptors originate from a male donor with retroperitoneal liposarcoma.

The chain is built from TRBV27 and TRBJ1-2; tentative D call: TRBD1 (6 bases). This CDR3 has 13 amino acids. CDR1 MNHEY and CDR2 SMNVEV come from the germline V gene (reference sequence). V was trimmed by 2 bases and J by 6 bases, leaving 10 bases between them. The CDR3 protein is CASSLQGRNGYTF. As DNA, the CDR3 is TGTGCCAGCAGTTTACAGGGGCGGAATGGCTACACCTTC.

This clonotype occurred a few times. The DNA of the CDR3 is TGTGCCAGCAGTTTAGGTGGACAGGGGACCGAGACCCAGTACTTC. This encodes CASSLGGQGTETQYF. The chain carries TRBV12-3 or TRBV12-4 and TRBJ2-5; 9 bases fit TRBD1. CDR3 length: 15 amino acids. Unmatched junction bases numbered 5, after V lost 1 base and J lost 5 bases.

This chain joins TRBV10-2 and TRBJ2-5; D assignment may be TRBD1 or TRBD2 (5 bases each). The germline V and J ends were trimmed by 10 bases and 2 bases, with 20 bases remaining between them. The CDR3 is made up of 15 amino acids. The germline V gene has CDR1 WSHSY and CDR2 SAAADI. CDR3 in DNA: TGCGCCACCCTCAGTCCGGAGGCAGGGCAAGAGACCCAGTACTTC. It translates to CATLSPEAGQETQYF.

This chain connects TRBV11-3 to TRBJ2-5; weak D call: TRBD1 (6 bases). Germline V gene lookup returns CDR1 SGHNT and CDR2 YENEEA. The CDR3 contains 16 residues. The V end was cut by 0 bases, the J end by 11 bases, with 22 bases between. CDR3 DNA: TGTGCCAGCAGCTTAGATCTGGGACAAAGCTACAATGAGCAGTACTTC. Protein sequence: CASSLDLGQSYNEQYF.

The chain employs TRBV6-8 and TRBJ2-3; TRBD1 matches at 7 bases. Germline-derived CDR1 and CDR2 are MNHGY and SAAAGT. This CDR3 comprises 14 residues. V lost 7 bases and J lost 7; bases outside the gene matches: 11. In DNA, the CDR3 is TGTGCCAGCAACAGGGGTCATACAGGGAATACGCAGTATTTT. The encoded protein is CASNRGHTGNTQYF.